One and the same sample provided the 10 T cell receptor beta chains below, sequenced in a study of untreated major depressive disorder. Sequencing used immunoSEQ multiplex PCR; TCRdb keeps in-frame clones, though not all of them. Of roughly 13,000 clones in the sample, nearly 95% are singletons; the top ten hold less than 0.9%. Study results and caveats: CD4+ T cells from depressed patients used TRBV05-01 (Vbeta 5.1) more often than controls.

These TCRs' antigens remain unknown. Sequenced: CD4+ T cells from PBMCs. These receptors all stem from a man aged 30-40 years with major depressive disorder.

This CDR3 is CASSPQYTGNTEAFF. In nucleotides, the CDR3 is TGCGCCAGCAGCCCCCAATATACCGGTAACACTGAAGCTTTCTTT. The chain is built from TRBV5-1 and TRBJ1-1; D not certain. The CDR3 is made up of 15 amino acids. The V and J ends lost 4 bases and 2 bases respectively, with 15 bases between them. Per germline, CDR1 SGHRS and CDR2 YFSETQ.

This clone was recorded only once. This chain joins TRBV7-9 and TRBJ1-6, with no clear D. With 0 bases removed from V and 0 bases from J, the gap between germline ends came to 6 bases. The CDR3 is 16 residues long. Per germline, CDR1 SEHNR and CDR2 FQNEAQ (reference sequence). CDR3 sequence (DNA): TGTGCCAGCAGCTTAGCATCAAGCTCCTATAATTCACCCCTCCACTTT. This sequence encodes CASSLASSSYNSPLHF.

The gene calls are TRBV23-1 and TRBJ2-2; D assignment may be TRBD1 or TRBD2 (6 bases each). TRBV23-1 falls under the ORF class, with uncertain function. The CDR3 length is 17 residues. V gave up 0 bases and J gave up 0 bases, with 11 bases separating them. The CDR3 DNA reads TGCGCCAGCAGTCAATCGGGACGGGGGCCGAACACCGGGGAGCTGTTTTTT. It codes for CASSQSGRGPNTGELFF.

V gene TRBV6-8 combines with J gene TRBJ2-7, with D uncertain. V lost 2 bases, J lost 1 base, and 18 bases lay in between. The CDR3 runs 17 residues. Germline CDR1 is MNHGY and CDR2 is SAAAGT. In DNA form, the CDR3 reads TGTGCCAGCAGTTACGTACCGCCAGAGCAGTCTTCCTACGAGCAGTACTTC. This gives the protein CASSYVPPEQSSYEQYF.

This chain joins TRBV11-2 and TRBJ2-2, with a possible D match to TRBD2 (5 bases). The germline V gene has CDR1 SGHAT and CDR2 FQNNGV. Trimming removed 0 bases at V and 4 bases at J, with 15 bases between. The CDR3 runs to 17 residues. The chain's CDR3 is CASSLDRTGSGTGELFF. The DNA for the CDR3 is TGTGCCAGCAGCTTAGATCGAACGGGGTCGGGCACCGGGGAGCTGTTTTTT.

The chain carries TRBV5-1 and TRBJ1-1; D uncertain. CDR3 length: 13 amino acids. V was pared by 6 bases and J by 2 bases, with 11 bases between. The V gene's germline CDR1 is SGHRS and CDR2 YFSETQ. CDR3 residues: CASTPDGNTEAFF. The DNA of the CDR3 is TGCGCCAGCACCCCGGACGGAAACACTGAAGCTTTCTTT. The full variable domain, rest sourced from reference TRBV5-1 and TRBJ1-1, is KAGVTQTPRYLIKTRGQQVTLSCSPISGHRSVSWYQQTPGQGLQFLFEYFSETQRNKGNFPGRFSGRQFSNSRSEMNVSTLELGDSALYLCASTPDGNTEAFFGQGTRLTVV.

Only a few counts were recorded for this clone. The chain couples TRBV27 to TRBJ1-2, with a tentative D call TRBD1 (6 bases). This CDR3 has 13 amino acids. Trimming cost V 6 bases and J 7 bases, with 15 bases left between them. The V gene's germline CDR1 is MNHEY and CDR2 SMNVEV (reference sequence). Here the CDR3 DNA reads TGTGCCAGCAGCCTCAGGGGAAGTGGTGGCTACACCTTC. It encodes CASSLRGSGGYTF.

The V and J genes are TRBV5-1 and TRBJ2-3; TRBD2 aligns across 13 bases. The CDR3 loop spans 17 amino acids. CDR1 and CDR2 from the germline V gene are SGHRS and YFSETQ. The V and J ends lost 4 bases and 2 bases, in that order; junction bases with no gene match: 7. The CDR3 DNA follows: TGCGCCAGCAGCCCCCCCGGACTAGCGGGGGCCACAGATACGCAGTATTTT. Residues: CASSPPGLAGATDTQYF.

This clone showed up just a few times. This sequence joins TRBV7-9 and TRBJ2-7, with no clear D. Trimming removed 5 bases at V and 2 bases at J, with 10 bases between. This CDR3 spans 13 amino acids. From germline, CDR1 is SEHNR and CDR2 FQNEAQ (reference sequence). CDR3 DNA: TGTGCCAGCAGCGTCGACACTCCCTACGAGCAGTACTTC. Translating it yields CASSVDTPYEQYF.

CDR3 DNA: TGTGCCAGCCCTAGGCGGTTAGTGAACACTGAAGCTTTCTTT. Residues: CASPRRLVNTEAFF. The chain uses TRBV6-1 and TRBJ1-1; D gene unclear. Between the trimmed V and J ends, which lost 8 bases and 0 bases, there was a span of 13 bases. The V gene's germline CDR1 is MNHNS and CDR2 SASEGT. The CDR3 length is 14 residues.